This T cell receptor beta chain was captured in a study of identical twins. TCRdb reprocessed the 5' RACE reads via MiXCR and lists one record per CDR3 protein. The sample has 500,000 to 600,000 distinct CDR3 sequences, 20% to 25% seen once. This clonotype occurred many times. V lost 7 bases, J lost 0 bases, and 15 bases lay in between. CDR3 length: 15 residues. The germline CDR1 and CDR2 sequences are MNHNS and SASEGT. These data were also filed under a second study, of T cells expressing NK-cell markers. This second study says: Cells sorted as CD3+CD56+NKG2C+, CD3+CD56+NKG2C- and CD3+CD56-NKG2C+ T cells supplied the TCR beta repertoires. One observes that, in a handful of donors, these clonotypes were also the leading ones within the CD3+CD56-NKG2C+ fraction.

Material: CD4+ T cells sorted from blood. The TCR originated in a woman aged 18-30 years in good health. The rearrangement links TRBV6-1 to TRBJ1-1; the D is unclear. The CDR3 loop is CASTRQGIMNTEAFF. As DNA, the CDR3 is TGTGCCAGCACCCGCCAAGGGATCATGAACACTGAAGCTTTCTTT.